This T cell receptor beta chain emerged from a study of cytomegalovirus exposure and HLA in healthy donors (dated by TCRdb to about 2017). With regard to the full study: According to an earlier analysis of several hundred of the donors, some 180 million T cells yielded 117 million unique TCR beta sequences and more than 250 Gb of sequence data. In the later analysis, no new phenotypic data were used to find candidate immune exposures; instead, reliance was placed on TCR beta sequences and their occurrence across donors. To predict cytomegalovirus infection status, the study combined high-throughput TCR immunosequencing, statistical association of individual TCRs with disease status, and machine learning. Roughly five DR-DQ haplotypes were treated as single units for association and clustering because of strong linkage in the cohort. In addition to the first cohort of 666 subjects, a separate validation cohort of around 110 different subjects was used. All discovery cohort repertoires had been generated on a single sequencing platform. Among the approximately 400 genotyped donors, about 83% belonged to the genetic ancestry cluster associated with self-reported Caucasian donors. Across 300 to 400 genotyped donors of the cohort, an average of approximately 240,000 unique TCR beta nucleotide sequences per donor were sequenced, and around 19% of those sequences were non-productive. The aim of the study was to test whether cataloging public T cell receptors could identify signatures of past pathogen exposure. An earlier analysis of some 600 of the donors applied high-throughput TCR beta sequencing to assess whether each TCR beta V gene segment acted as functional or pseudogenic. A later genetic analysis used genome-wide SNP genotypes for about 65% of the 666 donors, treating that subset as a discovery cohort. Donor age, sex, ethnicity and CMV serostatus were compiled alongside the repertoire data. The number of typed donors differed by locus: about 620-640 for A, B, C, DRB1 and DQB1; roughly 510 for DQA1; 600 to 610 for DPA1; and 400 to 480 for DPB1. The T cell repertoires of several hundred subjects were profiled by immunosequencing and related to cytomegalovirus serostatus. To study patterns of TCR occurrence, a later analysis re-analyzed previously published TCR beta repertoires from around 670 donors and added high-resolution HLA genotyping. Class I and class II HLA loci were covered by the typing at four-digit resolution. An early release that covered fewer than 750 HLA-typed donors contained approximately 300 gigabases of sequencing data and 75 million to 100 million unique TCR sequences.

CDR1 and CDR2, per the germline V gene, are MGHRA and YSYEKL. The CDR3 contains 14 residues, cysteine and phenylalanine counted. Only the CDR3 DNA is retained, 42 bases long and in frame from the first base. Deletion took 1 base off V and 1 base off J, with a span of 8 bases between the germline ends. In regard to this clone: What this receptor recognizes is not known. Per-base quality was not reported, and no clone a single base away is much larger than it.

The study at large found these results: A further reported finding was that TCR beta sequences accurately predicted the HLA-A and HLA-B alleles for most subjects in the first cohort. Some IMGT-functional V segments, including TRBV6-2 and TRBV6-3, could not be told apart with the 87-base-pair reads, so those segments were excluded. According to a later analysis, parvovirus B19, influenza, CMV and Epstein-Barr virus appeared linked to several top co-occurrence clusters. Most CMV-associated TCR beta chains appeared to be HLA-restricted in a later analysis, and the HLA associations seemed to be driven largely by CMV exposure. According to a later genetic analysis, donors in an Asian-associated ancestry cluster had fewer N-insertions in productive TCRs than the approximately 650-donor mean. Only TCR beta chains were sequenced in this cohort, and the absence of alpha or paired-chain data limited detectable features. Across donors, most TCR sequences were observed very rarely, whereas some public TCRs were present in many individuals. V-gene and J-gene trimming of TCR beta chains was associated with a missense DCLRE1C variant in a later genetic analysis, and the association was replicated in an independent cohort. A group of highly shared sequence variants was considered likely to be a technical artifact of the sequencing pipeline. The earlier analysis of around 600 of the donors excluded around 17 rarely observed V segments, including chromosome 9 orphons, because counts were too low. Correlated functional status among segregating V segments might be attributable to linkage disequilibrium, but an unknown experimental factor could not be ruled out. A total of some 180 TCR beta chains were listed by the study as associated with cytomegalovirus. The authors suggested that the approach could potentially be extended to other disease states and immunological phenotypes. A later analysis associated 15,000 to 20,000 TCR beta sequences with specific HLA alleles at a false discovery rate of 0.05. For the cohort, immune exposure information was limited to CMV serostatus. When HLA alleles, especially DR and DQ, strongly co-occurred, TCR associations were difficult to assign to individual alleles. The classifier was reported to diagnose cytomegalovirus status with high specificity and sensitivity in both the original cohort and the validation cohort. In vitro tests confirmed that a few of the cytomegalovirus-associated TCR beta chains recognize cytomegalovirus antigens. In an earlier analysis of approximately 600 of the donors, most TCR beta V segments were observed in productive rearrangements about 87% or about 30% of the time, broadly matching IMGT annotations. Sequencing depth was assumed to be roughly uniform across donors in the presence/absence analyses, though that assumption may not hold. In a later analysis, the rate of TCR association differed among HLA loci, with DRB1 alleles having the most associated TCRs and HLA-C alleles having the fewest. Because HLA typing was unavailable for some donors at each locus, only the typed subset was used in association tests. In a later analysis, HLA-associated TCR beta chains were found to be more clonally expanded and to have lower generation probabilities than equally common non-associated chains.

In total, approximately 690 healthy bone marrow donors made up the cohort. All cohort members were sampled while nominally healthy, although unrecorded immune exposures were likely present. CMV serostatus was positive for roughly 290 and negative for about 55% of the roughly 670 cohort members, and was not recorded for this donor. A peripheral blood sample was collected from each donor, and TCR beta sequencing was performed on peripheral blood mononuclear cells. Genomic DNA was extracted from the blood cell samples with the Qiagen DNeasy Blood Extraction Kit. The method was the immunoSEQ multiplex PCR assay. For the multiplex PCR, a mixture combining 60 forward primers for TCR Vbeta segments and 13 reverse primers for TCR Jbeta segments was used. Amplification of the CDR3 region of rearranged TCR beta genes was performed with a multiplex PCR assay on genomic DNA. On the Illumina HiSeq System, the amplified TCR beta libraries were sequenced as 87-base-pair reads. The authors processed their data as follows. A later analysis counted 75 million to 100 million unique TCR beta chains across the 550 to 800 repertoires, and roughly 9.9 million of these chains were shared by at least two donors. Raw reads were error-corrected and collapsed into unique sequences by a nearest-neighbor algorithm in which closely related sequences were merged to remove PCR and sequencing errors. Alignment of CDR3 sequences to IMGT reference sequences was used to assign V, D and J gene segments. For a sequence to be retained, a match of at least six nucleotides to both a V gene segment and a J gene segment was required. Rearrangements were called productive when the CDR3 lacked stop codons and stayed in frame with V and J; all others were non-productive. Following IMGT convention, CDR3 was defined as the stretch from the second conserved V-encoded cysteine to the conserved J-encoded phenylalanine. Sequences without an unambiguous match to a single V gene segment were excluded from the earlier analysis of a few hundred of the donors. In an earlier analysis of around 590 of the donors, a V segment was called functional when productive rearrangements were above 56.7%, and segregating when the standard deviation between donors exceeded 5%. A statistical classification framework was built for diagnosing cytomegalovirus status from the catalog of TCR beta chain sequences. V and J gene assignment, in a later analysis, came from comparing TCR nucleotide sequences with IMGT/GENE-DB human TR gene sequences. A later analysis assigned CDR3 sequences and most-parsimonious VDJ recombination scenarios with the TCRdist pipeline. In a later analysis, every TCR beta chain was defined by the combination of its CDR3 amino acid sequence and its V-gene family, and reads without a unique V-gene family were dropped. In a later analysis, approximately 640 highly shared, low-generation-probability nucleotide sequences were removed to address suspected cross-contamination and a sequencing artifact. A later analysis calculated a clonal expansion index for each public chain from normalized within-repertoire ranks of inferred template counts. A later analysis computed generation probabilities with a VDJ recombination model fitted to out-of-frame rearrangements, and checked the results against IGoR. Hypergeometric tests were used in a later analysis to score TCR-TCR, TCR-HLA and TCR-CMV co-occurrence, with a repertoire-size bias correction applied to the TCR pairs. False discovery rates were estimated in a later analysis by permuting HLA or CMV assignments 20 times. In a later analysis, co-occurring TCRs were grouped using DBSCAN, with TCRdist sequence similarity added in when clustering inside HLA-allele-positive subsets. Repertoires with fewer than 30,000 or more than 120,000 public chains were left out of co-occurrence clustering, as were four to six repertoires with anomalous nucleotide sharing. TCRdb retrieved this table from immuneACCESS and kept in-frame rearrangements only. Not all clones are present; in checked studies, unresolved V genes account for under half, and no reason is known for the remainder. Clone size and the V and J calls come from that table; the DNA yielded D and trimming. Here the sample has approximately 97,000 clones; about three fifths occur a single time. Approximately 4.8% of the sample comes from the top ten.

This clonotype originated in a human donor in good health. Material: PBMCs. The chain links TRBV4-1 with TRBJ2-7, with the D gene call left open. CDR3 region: CASSQASASYEQYF. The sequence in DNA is TGCGCCAGCAGCCAAGCCAGCGCGTCCTACGAGCAGTACTTC.